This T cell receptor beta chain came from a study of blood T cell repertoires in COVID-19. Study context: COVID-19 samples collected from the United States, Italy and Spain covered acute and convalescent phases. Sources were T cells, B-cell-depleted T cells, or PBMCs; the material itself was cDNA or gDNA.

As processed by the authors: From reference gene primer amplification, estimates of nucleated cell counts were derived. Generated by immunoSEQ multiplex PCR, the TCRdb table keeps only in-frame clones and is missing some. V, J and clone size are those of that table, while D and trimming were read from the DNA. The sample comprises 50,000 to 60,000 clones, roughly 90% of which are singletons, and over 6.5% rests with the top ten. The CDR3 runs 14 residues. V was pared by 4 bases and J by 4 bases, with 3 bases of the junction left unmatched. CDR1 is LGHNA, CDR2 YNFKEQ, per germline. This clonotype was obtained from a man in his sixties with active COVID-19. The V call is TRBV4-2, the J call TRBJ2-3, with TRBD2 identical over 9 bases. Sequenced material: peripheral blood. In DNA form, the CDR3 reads TGTGCCAGCAGCCGAAGACTAGCGGCAGATACGCAGTATTTT. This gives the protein CASSRRLAADTQYF.